This entry is about one T cell receptor beta chain. This clonotype was counted at least ten times. Its antigen is currently not known. The record has no base qualities; no much larger clone is one base away. This sample is part of a study of T cells in Graves' hyperthyroidism and ophthalmopathy (dated by TCRdb to the late 2010s). Regarding the research as a whole: Peripheral blood was sampled at the time of initial diagnosis, prior to any treatment. The paper describes TCR Vbeta CDR3 sequencing of more than 120 peripheral blood samples, made up of 43 ophthalmopathy patients, roughly 75 hyperthyroidism patients and 17 progressor patients. For training and testing, the 95 to 100 patients in the discovery cohort were randomly divided in a 7:3 ratio. Whether ophthalmopathy could be predicted prospectively was tested in an independent validation cohort made up of 18 hyperthyroidism patients plus 17 patients who later progressed to ophthalmopathy. Following sampling, methimazole starting at 30 mg daily was given to hyperthyroidism patients, and high-dose intravenous methylprednisolone was given to ophthalmopathy patients. In more than 5 Graves' hyperthyroidism patients, the study also compared T-cell repertoires from thyroid tissue with T-cell repertoires from blood. A discovery cohort of about 96 patients, 43 with Graves' ophthalmopathy and 57 with stable Graves' hyperthyroidism, was used to find distinguishing TCR V-J signatures.

Amplification of TCR beta CDR3 regions was carried out from RNA transcripts. For the first round of RT-PCR on the TCR CDR3, the HTBI primer set was used together with the Qiagen OneStep RT-PCR kit. Libraries were constructed in a second round of multiplex PCR, after which size selection and purification were performed. Libraries were sequenced paired-end with 100 bp reads on an Illumina HiSeq2000. As for how the authors treated the data: SOAPnuke was used to process the raw data, throwing out any read that contained adapters or uncalled bases, had a mean Phred below 15, or lacked an exact constant-primer or identifier match. High-quality paired reads were merged with COPE v1.2.5, and unique nucleotide sequences were defined as clonotypes. Clonotypes were aligned to IMGT TRBV, TRBD and TRBJ reference segments using MiTCR v1.1. The analysis included only V-J combinations with a frequency above 0.0001, which together covered 98% to 99.2% of the repertoires. The TCS score was defined as the ratio of F50 (clonal expansion) to E x V (chaos), calculated using BLOSUM62-based TCRdist between CDR3 peptides within each V-J. Welch's t-statistics and random forest reduced roughly 530 V-J features to roughly 13, which were used in a naive Bayes classifier (R e1071). TCRdb reprocessing: public reads trimmed at Q25 with fastp, clones called with MiXCR, in-frame beta chains kept. Each entry merges the rows of one CDR3 protein and shows their most common DNA and genes. The authors' filters were not applied to this entry. Present in this sample are approximately 330,000 distinct CDR3 sequences, roughly 13% of which were seen just once. The ten largest clones add up to 34% of the sample.

In the ophthalmopathy patients, disease was moderately to severely active, with a Clinical Activity Score of 3 or more, a NOSPECS grade of 4 or more, and a duration of less than 3 months. Patients with uncontrolled infections, other autoimmune diseases, pregnancy or lactation were excluded. Diagnoses relied on clinical symptoms, serum thyroxine and TRAb, thyroid ultrasound and orbital computed tomography. PBMCs were isolated from more than 8 ml of fresh peripheral blood by Ficoll-Paque density gradient centrifugation. Total RNA was extracted with Trizol reagent, and quality was checked on an Agilent 2100 Bioanalyzer. Spanning cysteine to phenylalanine, the CDR3 consists of 16 amino acids. The only DNA kept is the CDR3, 48 bases in frame from the first base. V loses 3 bases, J loses 2 bases, and the germline ends lie 15 bases apart. CDR1 and CDR2, per the germline V gene, are SGHVS and FQNEAQ. Results the study describes overall, beyond this receptor: Most expanded thyroid clonotypes (frequency above 0.001) were also found in blood, which suggests that blood repertoires may mirror thyroid immune responses. A 13 V-J signature model separated ophthalmopathy from stable hyperthyroidism, with around 88% sensitivity and 81.08% specificity in cross-validation and 80%/75% in testing. In validation, the model predicted progression to ophthalmopathy a median of 6.5 months before onset, with over 55% sensitivity and roughly 72% specificity. No statistical method was used to fix the sample size in advance, and group allocation was not hidden from the investigators.

Sample: blood. The sequence derives from a woman aged 40-49 years with Graves' ophthalmopathy. Recombination linked TRBV7-8 to TRBJ2-3; the D gene cannot be resolved beyond TRBD1 or TRBD2, each matching 5 bases. The CDR3 sequence is CASSLRAGTPTDTQYF. The DNA reads TGTGCCAGCAGCTTGAGGGCCGGGACGCCCACAGATACGCAGTATTTT.